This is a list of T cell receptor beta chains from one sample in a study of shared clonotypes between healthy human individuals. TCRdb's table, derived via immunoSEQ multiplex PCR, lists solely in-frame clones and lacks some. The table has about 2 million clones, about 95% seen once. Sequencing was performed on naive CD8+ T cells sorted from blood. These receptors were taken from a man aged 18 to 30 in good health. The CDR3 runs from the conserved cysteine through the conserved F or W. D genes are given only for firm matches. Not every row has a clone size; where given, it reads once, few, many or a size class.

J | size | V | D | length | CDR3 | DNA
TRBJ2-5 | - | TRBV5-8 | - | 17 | CASSLGTSVGGEETQYF | TGTGCCAGCAGCTTGGGAACCTCGGTTGGAGGGGAAGAGACCCAGTACTTC
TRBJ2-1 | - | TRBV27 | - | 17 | CASSRTLGGGSYNEQFF | TGTGCCAGCAGCCGTACCTTGGGGGGGGGCAGTTACAATGAGCAGTTCTTC
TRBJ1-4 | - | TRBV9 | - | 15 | CASSVEGGVGEKLFF | TGTGCCAGCAGCGTAGAAGGGGGAGTCGGAGAAAAACTGTTTTTT
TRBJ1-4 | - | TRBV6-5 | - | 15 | CASSYVGQTNEKLFF | TGTGCCAGCAGTTACGTCGGGCAGACTAATGAAAAACTGTTTTTT
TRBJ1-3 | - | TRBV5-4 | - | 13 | CASRPTGGNTIYF | TGTGCCAGCCGCCCGACAGGCGGAAACACCATATATTTT
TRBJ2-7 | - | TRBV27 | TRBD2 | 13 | CASSSGGPYEQYF | TGTGCCAGCAGTTCGGGGGGGCCCTACGAGCAGTACTTC
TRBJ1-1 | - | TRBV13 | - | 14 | CASSLLSWTDEAFF | TGTGCCAGCAGCTTATTGTCCTGGACAGACGAAGCTTTCTTT
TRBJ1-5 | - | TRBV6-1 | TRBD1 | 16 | CASSEWGTGRGQPQHF | TGTGCCAGCAGTGAGTGGGGGACAGGGAGAGGTCAGCCCCAGCATTTT
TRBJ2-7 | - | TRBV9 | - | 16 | CASSVEGSLVPYEQYF | TGTGCCAGCAGCGTAGAGGGCAGCTTAGTACCCTACGAGCAGTACTTC
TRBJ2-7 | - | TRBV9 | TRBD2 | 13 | CASSPREGYEQYF | TGTGCCAGCAGCCCCAGGGAGGGCTACGAGCAGTACTTC
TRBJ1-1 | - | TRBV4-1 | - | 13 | CASSLNSNTEAFF | TGCGCCAGCAGCTTAAACAGTAACACTGAAGCTTTCTTT
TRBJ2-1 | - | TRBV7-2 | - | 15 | CASSRRGAGDNEQFF | TGTGCCAGCAGCCGAAGGGGAGCAGGGGACAATGAGCAGTTCTTC
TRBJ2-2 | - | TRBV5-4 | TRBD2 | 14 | CASSFSSGRGELFF | TGTGCCAGCAGCTTTTCTAGCGGGAGAGGGGAGCTGTTTTTT
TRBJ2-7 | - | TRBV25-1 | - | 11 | CASSGSDEQYF | TGTGCCAGCAGTGGGTCCGACGAGCAGTACTTC
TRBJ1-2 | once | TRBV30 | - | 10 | CAWQGYGYTF | TGTGCCTGGCAGGGTTATGGCTACACCTTC
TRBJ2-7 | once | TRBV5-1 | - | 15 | CASSLGTVGWYEQYF | TGCGCCAGCAGCCTAGGGACGGTTGGGTGGTACGAGCAGTACTTC
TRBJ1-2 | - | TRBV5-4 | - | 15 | CASSLWSGDNYGYTF | TGTGCCAGCAGCTTATGGTCGGGTGATAACTATGGCTACACCTTC
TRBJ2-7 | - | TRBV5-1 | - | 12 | CASSLYGYEQYF | TGCGCCAGCAGCTTGTACGGATACGAGCAGTACTTC
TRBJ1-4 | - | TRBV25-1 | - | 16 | CASSEPLSTTNEKLFF | TGTGCCAGCAGTGAACCCCTTAGCACAACTAATGAAAAACTGTTTTTT
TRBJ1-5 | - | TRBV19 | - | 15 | CASTPLGYSNQPQHF | TGTGCCAGTACTCCCCTCGGGTACAGCAATCAGCCCCAGCATTTT
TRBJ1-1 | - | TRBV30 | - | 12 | CAWSPWGTEAFF | TGTGCCTGGAGCCCTTGGGGCACTGAAGCTTTCTTT
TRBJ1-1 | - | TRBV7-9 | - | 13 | CASSLALNTEAFF | TGTGCCAGCAGCTTAGCTCTGAACACTGAAGCTTTCTTT
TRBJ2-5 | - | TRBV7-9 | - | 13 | CASSPPAQETQYF | TGTGCCAGCAGCCCGCCGGCCCAAGAGACCCAGTACTTC
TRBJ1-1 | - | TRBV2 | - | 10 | CASRRQSAFF | TGTGCCAGCAGAAGACAGTCCGCTTTCTTT
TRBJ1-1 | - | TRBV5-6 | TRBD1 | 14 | CASSLGTGNTEAFF | TGTGCCAGCAGCTTGGGGACAGGGAACACTGAAGCTTTCTTT
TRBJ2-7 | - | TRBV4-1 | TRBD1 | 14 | CASSQGTGGPEQYF | TGCGCCAGCAGCCAAGGAACAGGGGGCCCCGAGCAGTACTTC
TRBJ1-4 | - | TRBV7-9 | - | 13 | CASRFDRNEKLFF | TGTGCCAGCAGGTTCGACAGGAATGAAAAACTGTTTTTT
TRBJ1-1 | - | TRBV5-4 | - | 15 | CASSFSVPMNTEAFF | TGTGCCAGCAGCTTCTCTGTCCCGATGAACACTGAAGCTTTCTTT
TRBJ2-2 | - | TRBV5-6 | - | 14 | CASSLLENTGELFF | TGTGCCAGCAGCTTACTAGAGAACACCGGGGAGCTGTTTTTT
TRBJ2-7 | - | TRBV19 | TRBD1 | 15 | CASSIEGTGAYEQYF | TGTGCCAGTAGTATAGAGGGGACAGGGGCCTACGAGCAGTACTTC